These 32 T cell receptor beta chains came from one sample sequenced in a study of blood T cell repertoires in COVID-19. Assay: immunoSEQ multiplex PCR; the TCRdb copy retains only in-frame clones and omits some. The sample lists about 250,000 clones; almost 90% were seen once. The sequenced sample consisted of peripheral blood. These receptors were obtained from a man older than 75 with acute or convalescent COVID-19.

V usage is TRBV11-3 and J usage is TRBJ2-7; 7 bases are a match to TRBD1. The V gene's germline CDR1 is SGHNT and CDR2 YENEEA. Trimming at V came to 3 bases and at J to 5 bases, leaving 4 bases not matched to a gene. The CDR3 runs 13 residues. The CDR3 region has the DNA TGTGCCAGCAGCTTGACAGGGATCCACGAGCAGTACTTC. Amino acid sequence: CASSLTGIHEQYF.

The V gene is TRBV6-2 or TRBV6-3, the J gene TRBJ2-5; the match to TRBD1 covers 7 bases. V trimming: 2 bases; J trimming: 5 bases; junction bases outside the gene matches: 17. This CDR3 has 18 residues. CDR1 is MNHEY and CDR2 is SVGEGT in the germline V gene. Written as DNA, the CDR3 is TGTGCCAGCAGTTACCCTATGACGACAGGGTGGGGTCCGGAGACCCAGTACTTC. It encodes CASSYPMTTGWGPETQYF.

The chain recombines TRBV9 with TRBJ2-7; 8 bases line up with TRBD2. The CDR3 runs 17 residues. Germline V CDR1 and CDR2: SGDLS, YYNGEE. J was trimmed by 0 bases and V by 3 bases; bases with no gene match: 11. This CDR3 is CASSAASGGALSYEQYF. CDR3 nucleotide sequence: TGTGCCAGCAGCGCTGCTTCGGGGGGGGCCCTCTCCTACGAGCAGTACTTC. Looking up the rest from reference TRBV9 and TRBJ2-7 gives the full variable domain: DSGVTQTPKHLITATGQRVTLRCSPRSGDLSVYWYQQSLDQGLQFLIQYYNGEERAKGNILERFSAQQFPDLHSELNLSSLELGDSALYFCASSAASGGALSYEQYFGPGTRLTVT.

The chain combines TRBV14 with TRBJ1-1, with 7 bases that match TRBD1. The ends lost 7 bases at V and 4 bases at J; junction bases unmatched: 15. Germline loops: CDR1 SGHDN, CDR2 FVKESK. The CDR3 totals 16 residues. In nucleotides, the CDR3 is TGTGCCAGCAAATCCCACACCGGGACAGAGGGCACTGAAGCTTTCTTT. Its translation: CASKSHTGTEGTEAFF.

The chain couples TRBV5-1 to TRBJ2-7; 9 bases map to TRBD1. Germline CDR1 is SGHRS and CDR2 is YFSETQ. CDR3 size: 14 residues. V shed 1 base and J 2 bases; nucleotides not matched to a gene: 1. CDR3 coding DNA: TGCGCCAGCAGCTTGAGGACAGGGGCCTACGAGCAGTACTTC. Encoded protein: CASSLRTGAYEQYF.

This rearrangement joins TRBV28 to TRBJ2-1, with 11 bases that match TRBD2. CDR1 is MDHEN and CDR2 is SYDVKM in the germline V gene. The ends lost 3 bases at V and 3 bases at J; junction bases unmatched: 7. This CDR3 contains 17 residues. CDR3 sequence (DNA): TGTGCCAGCAGTTTGGGGGGGACTAGCGGTTACTACAATGAGCAGTTCTTC. It encodes CASSLGGTSGYYNEQFF.

This sequence joins TRBV2 and TRBJ2-2; D gene uncertain. The CDR3 length is 13 residues. V was cut by 7 bases and J by 0 bases, with 6 bases left in between. CDR1 and CDR2 (germline): SNHLY, FYNNEI. CDR3 region: CASNSPNTGELFF. The CDR3 DNA is TGTGCCAGCAACAGTCCGAACACCGGGGAGCTGTTTTTT.

The rearrangement uses TRBV6-6 and TRBJ1-1; D perhaps matches TRBD1 (6 bases). This CDR3 spans 14 amino acids. Germline loops: CDR1 MNHNY, CDR2 SVGAGI (reference sequence). Deletions cut 0 bases from V and 6 bases from J, with 11 bases between. CDR3 DNA sequence: TGTGCCAGCAGTTACTCCCATTCAGGGGCTGAAGCTTTCTTT. Its protein product is CASSYSHSGAEAFF.

The chain couples TRBV6-6 to TRBJ2-1, with TRBD1 matching over 9 bases. Per the germline V gene, CDR1 is MNHNY and CDR2 is SVGAGI (reference sequence). The CDR3 sequence is 16 residues long. V dropped 2 bases and J dropped 3; count of bases not matched to a gene: 5. CDR3 protein: CASSYPPGQGYNEQFF. CDR3 in DNA: TGTGCCAGCAGTTACCCGCCGGGACAGGGCTACAATGAGCAGTTCTTC.

The count of this clone is one. V gene TRBV5-1 combines with J gene TRBJ1-3; TRBD1 matches 7 bases. The V gene end was trimmed by 0 bases and the J gene end by 0 bases; junction bases not matched to a gene: 9. Germline CDR1 reads SGHRS; CDR2 reads YFSETQ. CDR3 length equals 18 residues. The CDR3 DNA reads TGCGCCAGCAGCTTGGCGCAACAGGGGCCTTACTCTGGAAACACCATATATTTT. It specifies CASSLAQQGPYSGNTIYF. Variable domain in full (rest from reference TRBV5-1 and TRBJ1-3): KAGVTQTPRYLIKTRGQQVTLSCSPISGHRSVSWYQQTPGQGLQFLFEYFSETQRNKGNFPGRFSGRQFSNSRSEMNVSTLELGDSALYLCASSLAQQGPYSGNTIYFGEGSWLTVV.

This chain joins TRBV5-1 and TRBJ1-1; the D gene is possibly TRBD1 (6 bases). Germline-derived CDR1 and CDR2 are SGHRS and YFSETQ. This CDR3 region has 14 residues. The V end lost 4 bases, the J end lost 7 bases, and 17 bases lay between the germline ends. DNA of the CDR3: TGCGCCAGCAGCCCCTATGGGGGGGCAAGTGAAGCTTTCTTT. Translating it yields CASSPYGGASEAFF.

V gene TRBV7-9 combines with J gene TRBJ1-1; D is unresolved. The germline CDR1 and CDR2 sequences are SEHNR and FQNEAQ (reference sequence). CDR3 length: 12 residues. V was clipped by 6 bases and J by 0 bases, with 5 bases between them. The CDR3 sequence is CASSFMNTEAFF. CDR3 DNA: TGTGCCAGCAGTTTTATGAACACTGAAGCTTTCTTT.

This sequence joins TRBV6-2 or TRBV6-3 and TRBJ1-1; D gene unclear. V lost 2 bases and J lost 2, with 9 bases in between. Germline lookup yields CDR1 MNHEY and CDR2 SVGEGT. CDR3 size: 14 residues. This chain's CDR3 is CASSYLADNTEAFF. In DNA form, the CDR3 reads TGTGCCAGCAGTTACCTGGCGGATAACACTGAAGCTTTCTTT.

In nucleotides, the CDR3 is TGTGCCACCGGGACAGCTCAGGGAGAGACCCAGTACTTC. Amino acid sequence: CATGTAQGETQYF. V is TRBV7-7 and J is TRBJ2-5, with 7 bases identical to TRBD1. J was trimmed by 4 bases and V by 10 bases; bases with no gene match: 9. This CDR3 comprises 13 residues. Germline CDR1 reads SSHAT; CDR2 reads FNYEAQ (reference sequence).

The chain has TRBV19 and TRBJ1-2, with TRBD1 identical over 8 bases. Germline V gene data show CDR1 as LNHDA and CDR2 as SQIVND (reference sequence). J lost 3 bases, V lost 6 bases, and 12 bases had no gene match. The CDR3 consists of 16 residues. This chain's CDR3 is CASSNTRTGYDYGYTF. The CDR3 DNA reads as TGTGCCAGTAGCAACACCCGGACAGGGTATGACTATGGCTACACCTTC.

The genes are TRBV5-4 and TRBJ1-4; 8 bases are a match to TRBD1. Germline V gives CDR1 SGHNT, CDR2 YYREEE (reference sequence). V shed 4 bases and J 8 bases; nucleotides not matched to a gene: 7. The CDR3 contains 14 residues. The CDR3 bases are TGTGCCAGCAGCGAGGGACAGGTCCGGGAAAAACTGTTTTTT. Its protein product is CASSEGQVREKLFF.

The V and J genes are TRBV19 and TRBJ1-2, with 9 bases that match TRBD1. Germline trimming cut 3 bases from V and 4 bases from J; bases unmatched to any gene: 6. The CDR3 length is 15 residues. Germline CDR1 and CDR2: LNHDA and SQIVND (reference sequence). The CDR3 sequence is CASSILPGQGYGYTF. For the CDR3, the DNA is TGTGCCAGTAGTATCCTTCCGGGACAGGGCTATGGCTACACCTTC.

This clone was seen only once. V is TRBV6-5 and J is TRBJ1-3; D unresolved. Germline V gene data show CDR1 as MNHEY and CDR2 as SVGAGI. This CDR3 has 14 residues. V shed 6 bases and J shed 2 bases, with 11 bases lying between them. CDR3 nucleotides: TGTGCCAGCAGAGAGGAGGCGGCTGGAAACACCATATATTTT. Translation: CASREEAAGNTIYF.

The chain has TRBV5-1 and TRBJ2-2; D call uncertain. This CDR3 has 15 amino acids. CDR1 and CDR2 (germline): SGHRS, YFSETQ. Trimming took off 0 bases at V and 0 bases at J, with 6 bases between the two ends. This CDR3 is CASSLDSPNTGELFF. The CDR3 nucleotides read TGCGCCAGCAGCTTGGACAGCCCGAACACCGGGGAGCTGTTTTTT.

The genes are TRBV6-5 and TRBJ1-4; D uncertain. The CDR3 consists of 15 residues. CDR1 MNHEY and CDR2 SVGAGI come from the germline V gene. V was clipped by 6 bases and J by 4 bases, with 15 bases between them. This chain's CDR3 is CASREEGGGNEKLFF. CDR3 coding DNA: TGTGCCAGCAGGGAGGAAGGCGGAGGTAATGAAAAACTGTTTTTT.

V is TRBV9 and J is TRBJ2-1, with 13 bases fitting TRBD2. The CDR3 length is 17 residues. With V trimmed by 4 bases and J by 2 bases, 6 bases remained unmatched. The V gene's germline CDR1 is SGDLS and CDR2 YYNGEE. The CDR3 nucleotides read TGTGCCAGCAGCACCCGGACTAGCGGGGGCCCCTACAATGAGCAGTTCTTC. This encodes CASSTRTSGGPYNEQFF. The full variable domain, completed using reference TRBV9 and TRBJ2-1, is DSGVTQTPKHLITATGQRVTLRCSPRSGDLSVYWYQQSLDQGLQFLIQYYNGEERAKGNILERFSAQQFPDLHSELNLSSLELGDSALYFCASSTRTSGGPYNEQFFGPGTRLTVL.

This sequence joins TRBV19 and TRBJ1-5; D is unresolved. This CDR3 has 14 residues. The germline V gene encodes CDR1 LNHDA and CDR2 SQIVND (reference sequence). The V end was cut by 3 bases, the J end by 3 bases, with 9 bases between. The CDR3 loop is CASSIRGHNQPQHF. The CDR3 DNA reads TGTGCCAGTAGTATCCGGGGTCACAATCAGCCCCAGCATTTT. Together with reference TRBV19 and TRBJ1-5, the CDR3 gives the full variable domain: DGGITQSPKYLFRKEGQNVTLSCEQNLNHDAMYWYRQDPGQGLRLIYYSQIVNDFQKGDIAEGYSVSREKKESFPLTVTSAQKNPTAFYLCASSIRGHNQPQHFGDGTRLSIL.

The chain employs TRBV9 and TRBJ1-2; 7 positions agree with TRBD1. After removal of 4 bases from V and 8 bases from J, the junction contained 8 bases not matched to a gene. Germline CDR1 SGDLS, CDR2 YYNGEE. The CDR3 loop spans 13 amino acids. In DNA form, the CDR3 reads TGTGCCAGCAGCTTCGGACAGGAGGGGGGCTACACCTTC. Translation gives CASSFGQEGGYTF.

V gene TRBV5-1 combines with J gene TRBJ2-6; tentative D call: TRBD1 (5 bases). Trimming removed 5 bases at V and 6 bases at J, with 12 bases between. There are 14 residues in the CDR3. Per the germline V gene, CDR1 is SGHRS and CDR2 is YFSETQ. The CDR3 sequence: CASSRGFEANVLTF. DNA of the CDR3: TGCGCCAGCAGTAGGGGCTTTGAGGCCAACGTCCTGACTTTC.

The genes are TRBV19 and TRBJ2-5; D perhaps matches TRBD1 (6 bases). From germline, CDR1 is LNHDA and CDR2 SQIVND (reference sequence). This CDR3 is 13 amino acids long. Trimming removed 10 bases from V and 6 bases from J, with 18 bases in between. The CDR3 loop is CATGVQGSKTQYF. The CDR3 DNA follows: TGTGCCACGGGCGTACAGGGTTCAAAGACCCAGTACTTC. Full variable domain (missing parts from reference TRBV19 and TRBJ2-5): DGGITQSPKYLFRKEGQNVTLSCEQNLNHDAMYWYRQDPGQGLRLIYYSQIVNDFQKGDIAEGYSVSREKKESFPLTVTSAQKNPTAFYLCATGVQGSKTQYFGPGTRLLVL.

V is TRBV3-1 (or the pseudogene TRBV3-2) and J is TRBJ2-7; 7 nucleotides line up with TRBD2. Germline V gene lookup returns CDR1 LGHDT and CDR2 YNNKEL (reference sequence). Trimming cost V 1 base and J 3 bases; bases outside gene matches: 6. This CDR3 has 15 amino acids. The CDR3 spells CASSQGAGAHYEQYF. The CDR3 bases are TGTGCCAGCAGCCAAGGGGCGGGAGCGCACTACGAGCAGTACTTC.

The V call is TRBV5-1, the J call TRBJ2-7, with a possible D match to TRBD1 (5 bases). This CDR3 region has 16 residues. Looked up from germline, CDR1 is SGHRS and CDR2 is YFSETQ. V lost 0 bases and J 2 bases, leaving 15 bases between the germline ends. CDR3 sequence: CASSLASAGWAYEQYF. The CDR3 region has the DNA TGCGCCAGCAGCTTGGCTTCGGCAGGGTGGGCCTACGAGCAGTACTTC.

This clone was recorded only once. The V gene is TRBV10-3, the J gene TRBJ1-5; a possible D gene is TRBD1 (5 bases). This CDR3 is 16 amino acids long. V lost 2 bases to trimming and J lost 2 bases, with 13 bases between them. Germline V lookup: CDR1 ENHRY, CDR2 SYGVKD. The CDR3 loop is CAISETAGQGNQPQHF. The CDR3 DNA sequence: TGTGCCATCAGTGAGACCGCAGGGCAGGGCAATCAGCCCCAGCATTTT.

The table lists this clone with a few counts. The sample carries other DNA sequences with the same CDR3. The chain joins TRBV7-2 to TRBJ1-1; maybe TRBD1 (5 bases). Germline V gene sequence: CDR1 SGHTA, CDR2 FQGNSA. Trimming cost V 0 bases and J 4 bases, with 9 bases left between them. The CDR3 totals 14 residues. Here the CDR3 reads CASSLAPGGTEAFF. CDR3 nucleotide sequence: TGTGCCAGCAGCTTAGCACCCGGGGGCACTGAAGCTTTCTTT.

This clone was recorded only once. This sequence joins TRBV6-1 and TRBJ2-3; 9 bases match TRBD2. This CDR3 has 16 amino acids. Germline lookup yields CDR1 MNHNS and CDR2 SASEGT. V trimming: 1 base; J trimming: 5 bases; junction bases outside the gene matches: 7. This chain's CDR3 is CASSEDVAGEGDTQYF. Written as DNA, the CDR3 is TGTGCCAGCAGTGAAGACGTAGCGGGGGAGGGAGATACGCAGTATTTT.

The chain couples TRBV28 to TRBJ1-2; the D gene is possibly TRBD1 (5 bases). Germline CDR1 is MDHEN and CDR2 is SYDVKM. This CDR3 contains 17 residues. The V gene lost 2 bases and the J gene lost 4 bases, with 20 bases spanning the gap. The DNA for the CDR3 is TGTGCCAGCAGTTTAGGCCGTGCAGGGCTTCAGGCCTATGGCTACACCTTC. Its translation: CASSLGRAGLQAYGYTF.

This clone was detected only once. The chain links TRBV5-1 to TRBJ1-4; D not resolved. Trimming shortened V by 0 bases and J by 0 bases, and 6 bases separated the two germline ends. The CDR3 length is 15 residues. Germline V gene sequence: CDR1 SGHRS, CDR2 YFSETQ. CDR3 DNA sequence: TGCGCCAGCAGCTTGGGTCAGGCAACTAATGAAAAACTGTTTTTT. This sequence encodes CASSLGQATNEKLFF. Based on the CDR3 plus reference TRBV5-1 and TRBJ1-4, the full variable domain is KAGVTQTPRYLIKTRGQQVTLSCSPISGHRSVSWYQQTPGQGLQFLFEYFSETQRNKGNFPGRFSGRQFSNSRSEMNVSTLELGDSALYLCASSLGQATNEKLFFGSGTQLSVL.